This T cell receptor beta chain was captured by sequencing in a study of cytotoxic CD8 clonotypes in ibrutinib-treated CLL. Points from the study as a whole: The study found public clonotypes uncommon, contracting or stable on treatment. Having risen at ibrutinib response, clonality had fallen back toward baseline by progression.

Profiling relied on immunoSEQ multiplex PCR, and the TCRdb table lists in-frame clones only, not all of them. Here the sample spans 300,000 to 400,000 clones, 60% to 80% being singletons. V was pared by 0 bases and J by 3 bases, with 13 bases of the junction left unmatched. CDR3 size: 19 residues. Germline V gives CDR1 LNHNV, CDR2 YYDKDF (reference sequence). As to this clone: Its cognate antigen is unknown.

J is TRBJ2-5 and V is TRBV15; TRBD1 matches at 10 bases. The material sequenced was PBMCs, taken after 36 months of ibrutinib treatment. This receptor was taken from a human donor with chronic lymphocytic leukemia. CDR3 loop: CATSRDSIPGQGYEETQYF. In nucleotides, the CDR3 is TGTGCCACCAGCAGAGATTCCATTCCGGGACAGGGGTACGAAGAGACCCAGTACTTC.